There are a few counts of the clone carrying this TCR beta chain. This sample stems from a study of blood T cell repertoires in COVID-19. Looking at the study overall: Sample material is recorded as cDNA or gDNA derived from T cells, B-cell-depleted T cells, or PBMCs.

Original processing methods: From reference gene primer amplification, estimates of nucleated cell counts were derived. The data were produced by immunoSEQ multiplex PCR, yet TCRdb's version contains in-frame clones alone and is incomplete. D and trimming were read from the DNA, whereas the V and J calls and clone size are those reported in that table. The repertoire has a few hundred thousand clones, approximately 90% of them found once; the top ten carry 5.5% to 8%. This CDR3 comprises 14 residues. The J segment lost 5 bases and the V segment lost 5 bases, leaving 5 bases of the junction unmatched. Per germline, CDR1 SGHTA and CDR2 FQGNSA.

Specimen: peripheral blood. This TCR was recovered from a woman aged 45-59 years with COVID-19, enrolled during active disease. The chain carries TRBV7-2 and TRBJ1-5; 8 nucleotides align to TRBD1. The CDR3 sequence is CASSKDREDQPQHF. The CDR3 DNA reads as TGTGCCAGCAGCAAGGACAGGGAAGATCAGCCCCAGCATTTT.